Below, one T cell receptor (beta chain) is given with its context. Its antigen is still unknown. These donors, healthy bone marrow donors, were studied. In the PCR, 60 Vbeta and 13 Jbeta primers were used. Measured with immunoSEQ multiplex PCR; TCRdb has only the in-frame clones, and not every one. The sample yields roughly 100,000 clones, of which the top ten take up about 3.4%. CDR1 is MNHEY and CDR2 is SVGAGI in the germline V gene. The CDR3 is 14 amino acids. Deletions cut 3 bases from V and 3 bases from J, with 12 bases between. These data belong to a study of cytomegalovirus exposure and HLA in healthy donors. Study-level results: Trimming of TCR beta V- and J-genes showed a link, identified in a later analysis, to a missense DCLRE1C variant.

This receptor was obtained from a woman between 25 and 40 years old in good health and CMV-seronegative. The chain combines TRBV6-5 with TRBJ2-7; a possible D gene is TRBD1 (5 bases). The sequencing sample was made of PBMCs. The CDR3 is CASSYGLRVYEQYF. CDR3 sequence (DNA): TGTGCCAGCAGTTATGGCCTCAGGGTCTACGAGCAGTACTTC.